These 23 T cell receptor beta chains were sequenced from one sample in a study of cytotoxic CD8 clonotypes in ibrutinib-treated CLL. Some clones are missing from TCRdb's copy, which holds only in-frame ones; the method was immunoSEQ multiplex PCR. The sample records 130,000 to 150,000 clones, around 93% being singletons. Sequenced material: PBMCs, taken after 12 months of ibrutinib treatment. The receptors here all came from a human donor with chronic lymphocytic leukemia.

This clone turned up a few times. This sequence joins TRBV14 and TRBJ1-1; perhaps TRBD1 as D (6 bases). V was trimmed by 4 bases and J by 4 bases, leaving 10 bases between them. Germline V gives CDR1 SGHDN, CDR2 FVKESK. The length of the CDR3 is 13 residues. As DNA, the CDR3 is TGTGCCAGCAGCCGAGGGGGTGGCACTGAAGCTTTCTTT. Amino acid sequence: CASSRGGGTEAFF.

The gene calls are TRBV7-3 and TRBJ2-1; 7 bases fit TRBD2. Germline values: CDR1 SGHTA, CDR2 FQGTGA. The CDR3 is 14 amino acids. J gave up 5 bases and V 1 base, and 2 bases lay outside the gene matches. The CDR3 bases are TGTGCCAGCAGCTTAAGTGGGAGGGACAATGAGCAGTTCTTC. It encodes CASSLSGRDNEQFF.

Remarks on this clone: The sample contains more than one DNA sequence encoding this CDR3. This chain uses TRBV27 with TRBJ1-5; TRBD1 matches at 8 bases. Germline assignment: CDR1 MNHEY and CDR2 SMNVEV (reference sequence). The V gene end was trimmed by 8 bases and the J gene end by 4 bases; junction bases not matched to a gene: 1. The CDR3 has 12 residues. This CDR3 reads CASRQGNQPQHF. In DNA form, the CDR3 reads TGTGCCAGCCGACAGGGGAATCAGCCCCAGCATTTT.

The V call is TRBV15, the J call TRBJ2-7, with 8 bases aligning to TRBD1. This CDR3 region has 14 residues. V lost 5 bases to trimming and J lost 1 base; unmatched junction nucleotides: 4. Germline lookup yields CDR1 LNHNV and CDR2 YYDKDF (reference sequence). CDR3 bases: TGTGCCACCAGCTCCGGACAGGGTTCCTACGAGCAGTACTTC. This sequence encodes CATSSGQGSYEQYF.

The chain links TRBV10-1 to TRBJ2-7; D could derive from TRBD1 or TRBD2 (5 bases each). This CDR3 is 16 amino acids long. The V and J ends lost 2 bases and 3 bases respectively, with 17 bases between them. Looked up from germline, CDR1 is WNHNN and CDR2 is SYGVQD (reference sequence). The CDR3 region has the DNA TGCGCCAGCAGTGAGCGGGGCCAAGTAGGCTACTACGAGCAGTACTTC. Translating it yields CASSERGQVGYYEQYF.

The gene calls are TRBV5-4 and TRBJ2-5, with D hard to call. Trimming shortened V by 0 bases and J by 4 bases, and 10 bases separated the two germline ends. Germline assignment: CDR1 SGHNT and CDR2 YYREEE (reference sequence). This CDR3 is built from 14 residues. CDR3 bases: TGTGCCAGCAGCTTGGAGTCCCCGACAGAGACCCAGTACTTC. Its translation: CASSLESPTETQYF.

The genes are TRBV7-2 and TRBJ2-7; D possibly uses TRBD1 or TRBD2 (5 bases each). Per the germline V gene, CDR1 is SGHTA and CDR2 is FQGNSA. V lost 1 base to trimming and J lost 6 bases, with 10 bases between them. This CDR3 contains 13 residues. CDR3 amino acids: CASSLVERGEQYF. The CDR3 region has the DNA TGTGCCAGCAGCTTAGTGGAGAGGGGCGAGCAGTACTTC.

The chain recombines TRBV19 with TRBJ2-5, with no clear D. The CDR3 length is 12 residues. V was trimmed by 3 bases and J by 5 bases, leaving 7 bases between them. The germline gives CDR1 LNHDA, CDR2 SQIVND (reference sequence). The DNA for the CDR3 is TGTGCCAGTAGTATTGATGAGGAGACCCAGTACTTC. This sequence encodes CASSIDEETQYF.

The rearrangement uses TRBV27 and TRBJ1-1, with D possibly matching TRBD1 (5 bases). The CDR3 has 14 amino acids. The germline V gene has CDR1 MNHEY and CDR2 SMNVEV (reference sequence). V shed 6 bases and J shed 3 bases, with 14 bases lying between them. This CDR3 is CASRGVGRHTEAFF. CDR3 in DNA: TGTGCCAGCAGAGGGGTCGGGAGGCACACTGAAGCTTTCTTT.

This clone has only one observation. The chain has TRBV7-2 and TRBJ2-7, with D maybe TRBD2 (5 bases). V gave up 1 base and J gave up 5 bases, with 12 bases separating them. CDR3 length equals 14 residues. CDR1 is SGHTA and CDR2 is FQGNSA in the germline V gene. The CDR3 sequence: CASSLGGSANEQYF. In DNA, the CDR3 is TGTGCCAGCAGCTTAGGAGGTAGCGCAAACGAGCAGTACTTC.

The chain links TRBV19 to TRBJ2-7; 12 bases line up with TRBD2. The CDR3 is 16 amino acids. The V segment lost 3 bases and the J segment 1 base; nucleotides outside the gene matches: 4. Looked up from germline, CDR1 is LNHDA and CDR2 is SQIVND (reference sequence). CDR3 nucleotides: TGTGCCAGTAGTATCGGACTAGCGGGGAGTTCCTACGAGCAGTACTTC. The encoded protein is CASSIGLAGSSYEQYF.

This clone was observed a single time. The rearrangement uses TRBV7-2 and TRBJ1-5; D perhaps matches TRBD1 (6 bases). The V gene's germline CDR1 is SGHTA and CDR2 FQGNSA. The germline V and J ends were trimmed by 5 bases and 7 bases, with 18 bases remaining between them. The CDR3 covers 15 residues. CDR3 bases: TGTGCCAGCAGCACCCGGGACACAGAGCGGCAGCCCCAGCATTTT. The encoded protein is CASSTRDTERQPQHF.

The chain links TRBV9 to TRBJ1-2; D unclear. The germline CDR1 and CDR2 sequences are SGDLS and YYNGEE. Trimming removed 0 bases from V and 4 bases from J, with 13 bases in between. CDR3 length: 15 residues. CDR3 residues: CASSVAEAALYGYTF. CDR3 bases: TGTGCCAGCAGCGTAGCTGAGGCAGCCCTCTATGGCTACACCTTC.

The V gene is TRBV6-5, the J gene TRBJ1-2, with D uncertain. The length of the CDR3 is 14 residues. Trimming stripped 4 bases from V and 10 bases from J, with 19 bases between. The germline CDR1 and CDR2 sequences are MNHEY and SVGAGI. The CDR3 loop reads CASSSLTGVRVYTF. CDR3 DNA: TGTGCCAGCAGTTCCCTCACCGGTGTGCGAGTCTACACCTTC.

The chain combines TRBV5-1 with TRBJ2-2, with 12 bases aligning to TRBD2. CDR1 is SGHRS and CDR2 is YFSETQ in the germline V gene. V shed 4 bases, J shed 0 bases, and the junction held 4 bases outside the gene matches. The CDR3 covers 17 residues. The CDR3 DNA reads TGCGCCAGCAGCCCCGGACTAGCGGGGTCGAACACCGGGGAGCTGTTTTTT. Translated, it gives CASSPGLAGSNTGELFF.

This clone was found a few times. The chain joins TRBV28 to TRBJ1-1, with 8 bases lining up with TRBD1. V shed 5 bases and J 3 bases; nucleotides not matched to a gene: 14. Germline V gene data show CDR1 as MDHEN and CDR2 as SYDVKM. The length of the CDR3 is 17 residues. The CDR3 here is CASSKGQVRSRDTEAFF. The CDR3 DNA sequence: TGTGCCAGCAGTAAGGGACAGGTTCGGAGTAGGGACACTGAAGCTTTCTTT.

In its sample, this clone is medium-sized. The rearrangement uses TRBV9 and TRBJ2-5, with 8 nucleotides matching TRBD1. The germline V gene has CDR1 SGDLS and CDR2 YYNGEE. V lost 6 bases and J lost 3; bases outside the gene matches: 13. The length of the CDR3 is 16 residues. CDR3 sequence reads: CASNNFRDRRKETQYF. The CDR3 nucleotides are TGTGCCAGCAACAACTTCCGGGACAGGCGTAAAGAGACCCAGTACTTC. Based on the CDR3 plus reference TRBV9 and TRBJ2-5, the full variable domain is DSGVTQTPKHLITATGQRVTLRCSPRSGDLSVYWYQQSLDQGLQFLIQYYNGEERAKGNILERFSAQQFPDLHSELNLSSLELGDSALYFCASNNFRDRRKETQYFGPGTRLLVL.

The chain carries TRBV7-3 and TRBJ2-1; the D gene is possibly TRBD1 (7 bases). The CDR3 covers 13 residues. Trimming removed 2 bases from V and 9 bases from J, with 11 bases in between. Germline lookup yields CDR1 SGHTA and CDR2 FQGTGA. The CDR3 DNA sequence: TGTGCCAGCAGCTTACAGGGGGGAGTTGAGCAGTTCTTC. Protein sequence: CASSLQGGVEQFF.

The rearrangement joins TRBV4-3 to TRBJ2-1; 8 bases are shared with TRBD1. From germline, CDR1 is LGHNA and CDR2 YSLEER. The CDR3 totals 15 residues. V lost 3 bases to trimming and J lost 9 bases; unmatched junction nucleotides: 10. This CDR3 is CASSQAGTGEGEQFF. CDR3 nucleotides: TGCGCCAGCAGCCAGGCCGGGACAGGTGAAGGTGAGCAGTTCTTC.

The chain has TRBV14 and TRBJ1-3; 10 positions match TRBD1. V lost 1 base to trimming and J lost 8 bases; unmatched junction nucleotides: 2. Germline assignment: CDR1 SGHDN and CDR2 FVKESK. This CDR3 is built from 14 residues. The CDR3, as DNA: TGTGCCAGCAGCCAAGGGACAGGGGGACACACCATATATTTT. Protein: CASSQGTGGHTIYF.

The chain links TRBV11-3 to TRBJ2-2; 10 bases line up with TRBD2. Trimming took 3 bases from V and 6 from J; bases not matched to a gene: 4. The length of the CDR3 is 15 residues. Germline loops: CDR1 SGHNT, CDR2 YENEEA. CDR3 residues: CASSLGTSEAGELFF. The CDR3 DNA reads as TGTGCCAGCAGCTTGGGGACTAGCGAGGCCGGGGAGCTGTTTTTT.

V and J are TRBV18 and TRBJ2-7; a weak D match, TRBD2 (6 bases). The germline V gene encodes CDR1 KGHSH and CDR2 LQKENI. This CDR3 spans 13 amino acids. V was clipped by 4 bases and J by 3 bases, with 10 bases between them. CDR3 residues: CASSREENYEQYF. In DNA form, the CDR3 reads TGTGCCAGCTCACGGGAGGAGAACTACGAGCAGTACTTC.

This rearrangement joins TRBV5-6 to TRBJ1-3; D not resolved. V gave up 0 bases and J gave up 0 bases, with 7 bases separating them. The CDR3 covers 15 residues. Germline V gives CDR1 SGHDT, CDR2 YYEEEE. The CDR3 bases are TGTGCCAGCAGCTTGGGGCCCGTCTCTGGAAACACCATATATTTT. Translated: CASSLGPVSGNTIYF.